This TCR beta chain comes out of a study of T cell clonality in common variable immunodeficiency. The study's findings and limits: Compared with healthy controls, CVID subjects showed increased TCRbeta clonality, mostly in about a third. Common variable immunodeficiency TCR beta sequences reportedly had fewer deletions and N-nucleotide insertions.

A word on this clone: Its antigen is still unknown. The read halts 3 residues ahead of the CDR3 end, with the missing end drawn from the germline J gene.

V lost 5 bases and J lost 5, with 13 bases in between. This CDR3 comprises 12 residues. Germline assignment: CDR1 DFQATT and CDR2 SNEGSKA (reference sequence). Measured with immunoSEQ multiplex PCR; TCRdb has only the in-frame clones, and not every one. The table lists about 47,000 clones, with no singletons. The chain has TRBV20-1 and TRBJ2-7, with D perhaps TRBD1 (6 bases). The origin of this receptor is a person between 18 and 70 years old in good health. Sequencing was carried out using peripheral blood mononuclear cells. CDR3 protein: CSAGQGTHEQYF. CDR3 bases read: TGCAGTGCTGGCCAGGGGACCCACGAG.